The 25 T cell receptor beta chains presented below share a single source sample, sequenced in a study of response to subunit inactivated influenza vaccine. TCRdb re-called the RT-PCR reads through MiXCR, storing one row per CDR3 protein. The sample carries 170,000 or so distinct CDR3 sequences, 9.5% to 12% recorded once. The source material was CD8+ T cells sorted from PBMCs, sampled about 24 months after vaccination. Receptors originate from a man aged 50 to 75 who received an inactivated influenza vaccine.

The chain links TRBV20-1 to TRBJ2-3; 11 bases map to TRBD2. Germline lookup yields CDR1 DFQATT and CDR2 SNEGSKA (reference sequence). V lost 5 bases, J lost 3 bases, and 19 bases stayed unmatched. CDR3 length: 19 residues. The CDR3 nucleotides are TGCAGTGCTGAACTCAGGGGGCTGGCTAGCGGGAGGACAACAGATACGCAGTATTTT. It is translated as CSAELRGLASGRTTDTQYF.

CDR3 in amino acids: CASSLVSGQDSYEQYF. The CDR3, as DNA: TGTGCCAGCAGCTTAGTCTCGGGACAGGACTCCTACGAGCAGTACTTC. The chain recombines TRBV7-9 with TRBJ2-7, with TRBD1 matching over 8 bases. CDR1 is SEHNR, CDR2 FQNEAQ, per germline (reference sequence). V lost 1 base to trimming and J lost 0 bases; unmatched junction nucleotides: 5. The CDR3 length is 16 residues.

The chain uses TRBV13 and TRBJ2-7, with 11 bases aligning to TRBD2. Germline assignment: CDR1 PRHDT and CDR2 FYEKMQ (reference sequence). There are 14 residues in the CDR3. The J segment lost 6 bases and the V segment lost 0 bases, leaving 1 base of the junction unmatched. This CDR3 reads CASSLGGLAGEQYF. The CDR3 DNA follows: TGTGCCAGCAGCTTAGGAGGACTAGCGGGCGAGCAGTACTTC.

There are many counts of this clonotype. The chain joins TRBV6-2 or TRBV6-3 to TRBJ2-7; no reliable D call. The V gene's germline CDR1 is MNHEY and CDR2 SVGEGT. V was clipped by 2 bases and J by 6 bases, with 8 bases between them. CDR3 length equals 12 residues. This chain's CDR3 is CASSYTWVEQYF. CDR3 sequence (DNA): TGTGCCAGCAGTTACACTTGGGTCGAGCAGTACTTC.

This clonotype was recorded a few times. The rearrangement uses TRBV20-1 and TRBJ1-2; the D gene is possibly TRBD1 (5 bases). V dropped 0 bases and J dropped 2 bases, with 10 bases sitting between them. CDR3 length: 14 amino acids. Looked up from germline, CDR1 is DFQATT and CDR2 is SNEGSKA (reference sequence). DNA for the CDR3: TGCAGTGCTAGAGACCGGGACTGGAACTATGGCTACACCTTC. Translation: CSARDRDWNYGYTF.

This clonotype was seen a handful of times. The chain recombines TRBV7-7 with TRBJ2-6; possibly TRBD2 for D (5 bases). The V gene's germline CDR1 is SSHAT and CDR2 FNYEAQ (reference sequence). The CDR3 extends over 15 amino acids. V lost 3 bases to trimming and J lost 0 bases, with 6 bases between them. The CDR3 reads CASSFGDSGANVLTF. CDR3 in DNA: TGTGCCAGCAGCTTCGGGGACTCTGGGGCCAACGTCCTGACTTTC. The whole variable domain, filled in from reference TRBV7-7 and TRBJ2-6, reads GAGVSQSPRYKVTKRGQDVTLRCDPISSHATLYWYQQALGQGPEFLTYFNYEAQPDKSGLPSDRFSAERPEGSISTLTIQRTEQRDSAMYRCASSFGDSGANVLTFGAGSRLTVL.

CDR3: CASSLARTSGYEQYF. CDR3 bases: TGTGCCAGCAGCCTCGCCCGGACTAGCGGATACGAGCAGTACTTC. The chain has TRBV11-2 and TRBJ2-7; the match to TRBD2 covers 10 bases. The CDR3 loop spans 15 amino acids. Germline V lookup: CDR1 SGHAT, CDR2 FQNNGV. V trimming: 5 bases; J trimming: 4 bases; junction bases outside the gene matches: 8.

CDR3 region: CASSQDTFEERSSYNEQFF. The CDR3 region has the DNA TGCGCCAGCAGCCAAGATACGTTTGAGGAACGGAGCTCCTACAATGAGCAGTTCTTC. V and J are TRBV4-3 and TRBJ2-1; D is unclear. Looked up from germline, CDR1 is LGHNA and CDR2 is YSLEER. This CDR3 is built from 19 residues. V was cut by 0 bases and J by 0 bases, with 18 bases left in between.

This clonotype showed up many times. The chain is built from TRBV9 and TRBJ2-3, with TRBD2 as a possible D gene (6 bases). The CDR3 runs to 14 residues. Germline V gives CDR1 SGDLS, CDR2 YYNGEE. The V end was cut by 4 bases, the J end by 6 bases, with 15 bases between. The CDR3 loop reads CASSKAGSGDTQYF. The CDR3 DNA follows: TGTGCCAGCAGCAAGGCGGGATCGGGGGATACGCAGTATTTT. The full variable domain, rest sourced from reference TRBV9 and TRBJ2-3, is DSGVTQTPKHLITATGQRVTLRCSPRSGDLSVYWYQQSLDQGLQFLIQYYNGEERAKGNILERFSAQQFPDLHSELNLSSLELGDSALYFCASSKAGSGDTQYFGPGTRLTVL.

This clonotype has more than one count but fewer than ten. The chain couples TRBV9 to TRBJ2-7, with D possibly being TRBD1 or TRBD2 (5 bases each). Germline CDR1 SGDLS, CDR2 YYNGEE. V lost 1 base, J lost 12 bases, and 17 bases lay in between. CDR3 size: 13 residues. The CDR3 nucleotides are TGTGCCAGCAGCGTATGGGACCAAGGCTGGCTGTACTTC. This codes for CASSVWDQGWLYF.

This clonotype showed up many times. The rearrangement joins TRBV29-1 to TRBJ2-7; the D is unclear. Germline V gives CDR1 SQVTM, CDR2 ANQGSEA. The CDR3 has 13 amino acids. V lost 4 bases and J 0 bases, leaving 10 bases between the germline ends. The CDR3 reads CSVAVDVSYEQYF. The CDR3 region has the DNA TGCAGCGTTGCGGTGGATGTCTCCTACGAGCAGTACTTC.

This chain links TRBV4-2 with TRBJ2-6, with D unresolved. Per the germline V gene, CDR1 is LGHNA and CDR2 is YNFKEQ. There are 15 residues in the CDR3. V gave up 0 bases and J gave up 4 bases, with 7 bases separating them. The CDR3 region has the DNA TGTGCCAGCAGCCAAGATGCGTCCGGGGCCAACGTCCTGACTTTC. Its translation: CASSQDASGANVLTF.

Only a few counts were recorded for this clonotype. The gene calls are TRBV4-3 and TRBJ2-1; TRBD2 aligns across 9 bases. V dropped 0 bases and J dropped 4; count of bases not matched to a gene: 7. Germline V gene sequence: CDR1 LGHNA, CDR2 YSLEER. This CDR3 has 17 residues. CDR3 nucleotide sequence: TGCGCCAGCAGCCAAGATGTAGCGGGAGCGGGATACAATGAGCAGTTCTTC. Translation gives CASSQDVAGAGYNEQFF.

This sequence joins TRBV12-3 or TRBV12-4 and TRBJ2-1, with a weak D call TRBD1 (5 bases). There are 16 residues in the CDR3. With 4 bases removed from V and 1 base from J, the gap between germline ends came to 14 bases. The CDR3 loop is CASSSHWTPSYNEQFF. The DNA for the CDR3 is TGTGCCAGCAGTTCTCATTGGACACCGTCCTACAATGAGCAGTTCTTC.

This chain links TRBV12-3 or TRBV12-4 with TRBJ2-3; 10 nucleotides match TRBD2. Losses at the gene ends were 7 bases for V and 0 bases for J; bases not matched to a gene: 13. This CDR3 comprises 18 residues. The chain's CDR3 is CASKPWALAGGSTDTQYF. CDR3 DNA: TGTGCCAGCAAGCCATGGGCCTTAGCGGGGGGCAGCACAGATACGCAGTATTTT.

This clonotype was detected only a few times. The chain recombines TRBV7-8 with TRBJ2-7, with D hard to call. This CDR3 spans 15 amino acids. Germline loops: CDR1 SGHVS, CDR2 FQNEAQ. V gave up 4 bases and J gave up 0 bases, with 13 bases separating them. CDR3 sequence: CASSSGLGSSYEQYF. The CDR3 nucleotides read TGTGCCAGCAGCTCCGGATTGGGAAGCTCCTACGAGCAGTACTTC.

At least ten counts were recorded for this clonotype. The chain couples TRBV11-2 to TRBJ2-1, with 14 bases fitting TRBD2. CDR1 is SGHAT and CDR2 is FQNNGV in the germline V gene. The junction had 6 bases not matched to a gene; V was cut back by 5 bases and J by 6 bases. This CDR3 has 16 amino acids. This CDR3 is CASSPPGLAGGNEQFF. The DNA for the CDR3 is TGTGCCAGCAGCCCTCCCGGACTAGCGGGGGGCAATGAGCAGTTCTTC.

This clonotype was detected only a few times. This chain's CDR3 is CASSQLADTGELFF. The CDR3, as DNA: TGTGCCAGCAGTCAACTAGCGGACACCGGGGAGCTGTTTTTT. The genes are TRBV7-9 and TRBJ2-2; TRBD2 agrees at 8 bases. CDR1 is SEHNR, CDR2 FQNEAQ, per germline (reference sequence). The CDR3 covers 14 residues. V was pared by 6 bases and J by 3 bases, with 3 bases of the junction left unmatched.

This chain joins TRBV27 and TRBJ1-4, with no clear D. CDR3 length: 15 amino acids. Trimming shortened V by 2 bases and J by 7 bases, and 14 bases separated the two germline ends. Germline CDR1 is MNHEY and CDR2 is SMNVEV (reference sequence). This chain's CDR3 is CASSLGPEVLEKLFF. CDR3 coding DNA: TGTGCCAGCAGTTTAGGGCCGGAGGTCCTTGAAAAACTGTTTTTT.

J is TRBJ1-1 and V is TRBV29-1; D gene unclear. This CDR3 has 18 residues. Germline-derived CDR1 and CDR2 are SQVTM and ANQGSEA. The V and J ends lost 0 bases and 1 base respectively, with 21 bases between them. CDR3: CSVEDISHEWRANTEAFF. The DNA for the CDR3 is TGCAGCGTTGAAGATATCAGCCACGAATGGAGGGCGAACACTGAAGCTTTCTTT.

This clonotype was counted a few times. CDR3 DNA sequence: TGCGCCAGCAGCCAAATATCATCCTACGAGCAGTACTTC. Translating gives CASSQISSYEQYF. V gene TRBV4-1 combines with J gene TRBJ2-7; the D is unclear. Trimming removed 2 bases at V and 1 base at J, with 6 bases between. The CDR3 totals 13 residues. The germline CDR1 and CDR2 sequences are MGHRA and YSYEKL.

The CDR3 DNA is TGCGCCAGCAGCTTGTCGCCCGGGATGAACACTGAAGCTTTCTTT. Encoded protein: CASSLSPGMNTEAFF. This chain uses TRBV5-1 with TRBJ1-1; D remains unclear. This CDR3 region has 15 residues. V lost 1 base to trimming and J lost 0 bases, with 10 bases between them. CDR1 is SGHRS, CDR2 YFSETQ, per germline.

This clonotype was found a few times. V usage is TRBV19 and J usage is TRBJ2-6, with D perhaps matching TRBD1 (6 bases). The CDR3 is 15 residues long. Germline V gene sequence: CDR1 LNHDA, CDR2 SQIVND (reference sequence). The germline V and J ends were trimmed by 4 bases and 0 bases, with 7 bases remaining between them. CDR3 protein: CASSKTGSGANVLTF. CDR3 nucleotide sequence: TGTGCCAGTAGTAAGACAGGCTCTGGGGCCAACGTCCTGACTTTC.

The chain uses TRBV28 and TRBJ1-1, with D perhaps matching TRBD1 (6 bases). Germline loops: CDR1 MDHEN, CDR2 SYDVKM. Trimming left V 5 bases short and J 11 bases short, with 15 bases between. The CDR3 contains 12 residues. The CDR3 region has the DNA TGTGCCAGCAGTCCCAACAGGGTGGAGGCTTTCTTT. Its protein is CASSPNRVEAFF.

The chain carries TRBV6-5 and TRBJ2-5, with D unresolved. This CDR3 has 14 residues. V was shortened by 0 bases and J by 5 bases, with 10 bases between the two germline ends. Germline V gene data show CDR1 as MNHEY and CDR2 as SVGAGI. CDR3 sequence reads: CASSYSLVGETQYF. The CDR3 DNA sequence: TGTGCCAGCAGTTACTCCCTCGTGGGGGAGACCCAGTACTTC.